Listed below are T cell receptor beta chains from one sample, sequenced in a study of beta chain features in type 1 diabetes. Sequenced by immunoSEQ multiplex PCR; TCRdb stores in-frame clones only, minus some. Among 860,000 or so clones listed, about 17% were seen once. Sequenced input: naive CD4+ T cells from blood. Receptors were obtained from a woman aged 18-30 years in good health. Both conserved end residues are part of each CDR3. The D gene is left open where the match is weak. The size of a clone is reported for some rows only, either as once, few or many, or as a class for expanded clones.

V	size	J	D	CDR3	DNA
TRBV11-1	NA	TRBJ1-5	NA	CASSLGGGGNQPQHF	TGTGCCAGCAGCTTAGGAGGAGGCGGCAATCAGCCCCAGCATTTT
TRBV12-5	NA	TRBJ2-2	NA	CASGISNTGELFF	TGTGCTAGCGGCATCTCGAACACCGGGGAGCTGTTTTTT
TRBV6-6	NA	TRBJ1-1	NA	CASKYQEPTEAFF	TGTGCCAGTAAATACCAGGAACCCACTGAAGCTTTCTTT
TRBV18	few	TRBJ1-2	NA	CASSPPGGERSNYGYTF	TGTGCCAGCTCACCTCCCGGGGGGGAACGGTCCAACTATGGCTACACCTTC
TRBV7-9	few	TRBJ2-6	NA	CASSLVGLGRNSGANVLTF	TGTGCCAGCAGCTTAGTAGGTTTGGGGAGGAACTCTGGGGCCAACGTCCTGACTTTC
TRBV4-2	NA	TRBJ2-7	TRBD2	CASSRRRLAGDPSYEQYF	TGTGCCAGCAGCCGTAGGCGGCTAGCGGGAGATCCCTCCTACGAGCAGTACTTC
TRBV7-2	NA	TRBJ1-3	TRBD1	CASTTARGLGNTIYF	TGTGCCAGCACAACCGCCAGGGGGCTTGGAAACACCATATATTTT
TRBV12-5	few	TRBJ2-5	NA	CASGQHGETQYF	TGTGCTAGTGGCCAACACGGAGAGACCCAGTACTTC
TRBV18	few	TRBJ1-2	NA	CASSQQETKYGYTF	TGTGCCAGCTCACAGCAAGAGACAAAGTATGGCTACACCTTC
TRBV15	NA	TRBJ1-2	NA	CATSRDLFGGSGYTF	TGTGCCACCAGCAGAGATTTGTTTGGAGGGAGCGGCTACACCTTC
TRBV28	NA	TRBJ1-1	NA	CASSKTGINTEAFF	TGTGCCAGCAGTAAAACAGGGATCAACACTGAAGCTTTCTTT
TRBV5-6	few	TRBJ2-7	NA	CASSFAAYEQYF	TGTGCCAGCAGCTTTGCCGCCTACGAGCAGTACTTC
TRBV5-6	few	TRBJ2-5	TRBD2	CASSFLSGVGTQYF	TGTGCCAGCAGCTTCTTGAGCGGGGTGGGGACCCAGTACTTC
TRBV5-1	few	TRBJ2-5	TRBD2	CASSIHTSAQYF	TGCGCCAGCAGCATCCACACTAGCGCCCAGTACTTC
TRBV7-2	few	TRBJ2-7	NA	CASSSNSYEQYF	TGTGCCAGCAGCTCAAACTCCTACGAGCAGTACTTC
TRBV6-6	few	TRBJ2-5	TRBD2	CASSQRIAGWKTQYF	TGTGCCAGCAGTCAGAGAATAGCGGGTTGGAAGACCCAGTACTTC
TRBV10-3	NA	TRBJ2-3	NA	CAITRGATDTQYF	TGTGCCATCACTCGGGGGGCAACAGATACGCAGTATTTT
TRBV7-2	few	TRBJ1-1	TRBD1	CASSPGGLTWDGTEAFF	TGTGCCAGCAGCCCAGGGGGACTTACGTGGGATGGCACTGAAGCTTTCTTT
TRBV7-2	NA	TRBJ2-7	NA	CASSRRDASYEQYF	TGTGCCAGCAGCCGTAGGGACGCCAGCTACGAGCAGTACTTC
TRBV7-9	few	TRBJ2-7	NA	CASSSLGARHHGAYEQYF	TGTGCCAGCAGCTCGCTAGGGGCTAGACACCACGGGGCCTACGAGCAGTACTTC
TRBV29-1	few	TRBJ2-1	NA	CSVEGGLARNYNEQFF	TGCAGCGTTGAAGGTGGCCTAGCGAGAAATTACAATGAGCAGTTCTTC
TRBV4-1	few	TRBJ2-3	TRBD2	CASSQEAGTRADTQYF	TGCGCCAGCAGCCAAGAGGCCGGGACTAGGGCAGATACGCAGTATTTT
TRBV5-1	few	TRBJ1-2	NA	CASSTGDTTNYGYTF	TGCGCCAGCAGCACCGGGGACACCACTAACTATGGCTACACCTTC
TRBV5-4	NA	TRBJ1-2	TRBD1	CASSPLRDRGYPNYGYTF	TGTGCCAGCAGCCCACTCCGGGACAGGGGATACCCTAACTATGGCTACACCTTC
TRBV5-1	few	TRBJ2-3	TRBD2	CASTLGLAGTTDTQYF	TGCGCCAGCACCCTGGGACTAGCGGGAACCACAGATACGCAGTATTTT
TRBV7-2	NA	TRBJ2-3	NA	CASSLRGRSPDTQYF	TGTGCCAGCAGCTTAAGGGGGAGATCCCCCGATACGCAGTATTTT
TRBV5-4	NA	TRBJ2-5	NA	CASSFERQETQYF	TGTGCCAGCAGCTTCGAGCGGCAAGAGACCCAGTACTTC
TRBV9	NA	TRBJ2-3	TRBD1	CASSVGQGTDTQYF	TGTGCCAGCAGCGTTGGACAGGGGACAGATACGCAGTATTTT
TRBV15	few	TRBJ2-5	NA	CATSRDVRSGRETQYF	TGTGCCACCAGCAGAGATGTTAGAAGTGGGCGAGAGACCCAGTACTTC
TRBV7-2	NA	TRBJ2-5	NA	CASSLRGRSMETQYF	TGTGCCAGCAGCCTTCGCGGCCGCTCCATGGAGACCCAGTACTTC
TRBV5-1	few	TRBJ2-3	NA	CASSLVPGDTQYF	TGCGCCAGCAGCTTGGTCCCGGGAGATACGCAGTATTTT
TRBV6-5	NA	TRBJ2-7	TRBD2	CASRISGRSSYEQYF	TGTGCCAGCAGAATTAGCGGGAGGTCCTCCTACGAGCAGTACTTC
TRBV7-3	NA	TRBJ2-2	TRBD2	CASSLSRAGAAGELFF	TGTGCCAGCAGCTTATCTCGAGCGGGAGCGGCCGGGGAGCTGTTTTTT
TRBV18	NA	TRBJ2-1	TRBD1	CASSPRQGTVYNEQFF	TGTGCCAGCTCACCACGACAGGGGACGGTCTACAATGAGCAGTTCTTC
TRBV6-6	few	TRBJ1-5	TRBD1	CASSTGTGGSQPQHF	TGTGCCAGCAGTACCGGGACAGGGGGCTCGCAGCCCCAGCATTTT
TRBV2	NA	TRBJ2-7	NA	CASSRRSEEARQYF	TGTGCCAGCAGTCGCAGGTCGGAAGAGGCAAGGCAGTACTTC
TRBV7-2	NA	TRBJ2-7	TRBD2	CASSLAPGDLAGATYEQYF	TGTGCCAGCAGCTTAGCGCCGGGGGACCTAGCGGGAGCGACCTACGAGCAGTACTTC
TRBV7-2	few	TRBJ1-4	NA	CASSRGPGLGEKLFF	TGTGCCAGCAGCCGTGGACCAGGTCTTGGTGAAAAACTGTTTTTT
TRBV2	NA	TRBJ1-2	NA	CASSLQSYGYTF	TGTGCCAGCAGTTTACAGAGCTATGGCTACACCTTC
TRBV28	NA	TRBJ2-2	NA	CASSLGPATGELFF	TGTGCCAGCAGTTTGGGACCGGCCACCGGGGAGCTGTTTTTT
TRBV27	NA	TRBJ2-7	NA	CASSFHRDSYEQYF	TGTGCCAGCAGTTTCCACAGGGATTCCTACGAGCAGTACTTC
TRBV28	few	TRBJ2-7	NA	CATEGSFGYEQYF	TGTGCCACCGAGGGTTCGTTTGGGTACGAGCAGTACTTC
TRBV7-9	NA	TRBJ2-5	TRBD1	CASSLLEGAWETQYF	TGTGCCAGCAGCTTACTTGAGGGGGCGTGGGAGACCCAGTACTTC
TRBV7-9	few	TRBJ2-3	NA	CASSFHSLSTDTQYF	TGTGCCAGCAGCTTTCACAGTTTGAGCACAGATACGCAGTATTTT
TRBV6-5	few	TRBJ2-7	NA	CASSYYPGTSYEQYF	TGTGCCAGCAGTTACTACCCGGGGACTTCCTACGAGCAGTACTTC
TRBV6-5	few	TRBJ1-2	NA	CAVRVLGYGYTF	TGTGCCGTCCGGGTGTTGGGCTATGGCTACACCTTC
TRBV7-2	NA	TRBJ2-7	NA	CASSLGNRAYEQYF	TGTGCCAGCAGCTTAGGAAACAGGGCCTACGAGCAGTACTTC
TRBV28	NA	TRBJ1-1	NA	CASSLWGDMNTEAFF	TGTGCCAGCAGTTTATGGGGGGATATGAACACTGAAGCTTTCTTT
TRBV5-4	NA	TRBJ2-5	NA	CASSLVGEETQYF	TGTGCCAGCAGCTTGGTGGGGGAGGAGACCCAGTACTTC
TRBV18	NA	TRBJ2-5	TRBD1	CASSPGDRQETQYF	TGTGCCAGCTCACCTGGGGACAGACAAGAGACCCAGTACTTC
TRBV27	few	TRBJ2-3	NA	CASSLSSTDTQYF	TGTGCCAGCAGTCTCAGTAGCACAGATACGCAGTATTTT
TRBV18	few	TRBJ2-7	NA	CASSPPSGRSYEQYF	TGTGCCAGCTCACCACCGTCGGGTAGATCCTACGAGCAGTACTTC
TRBV27	NA	TRBJ2-2	NA	CASATRGTSNTGELFF	TGTGCCAGCGCCACCCGGGGGACTTCGAACACCGGGGAGCTGTTTTTT